The 27 T cell receptor beta chains below come from one sample, sequenced in a study of blood T cell repertoires in COVID-19. This table comes from immunoSEQ multiplex PCR, and its TCRdb copy is limited to in-frame clones, with some not included. The sample holds roughly 50,000 clones, roughly 79% seen once. The sequencing sample was made of peripheral blood. The receptors were sampled from a woman aged 60-75 years with acute or convalescent COVID-19.

The chain couples TRBV7-9 to TRBJ1-1; tentative D call: TRBD1 (5 bases). Trimming left V 1 base short and J 10 bases short, with 16 bases between. Germline V gives CDR1 SEHNR, CDR2 FQNEAQ (reference sequence). CDR3 length equals 14 residues. CDR3 region: CASSLVQATFGAFF. The CDR3 DNA is TGTGCCAGCAGCTTAGTACAGGCTACCTTTGGAGCTTTCTTT.

CDR3 loop: CASSAGTGSTDTQYF. CDR3 DNA sequence: TGTGCCAGCTCAGCCGGGACAGGGAGCACAGATACGCAGTATTTT. V usage is TRBV18 and J usage is TRBJ2-3; 9 bases are a match to TRBD1. Germline assignment: CDR1 KGHSH and CDR2 LQKENI. CDR3 length equals 15 residues. Trimming cost V 5 bases and J 0 bases; bases outside gene matches: 3. The complete variable domain, with remaining parts taken from reference TRBV18 and TRBJ2-3, reads NAGVMQNPRHLVRRRGQEARLRCSPMKGHSHVYWYRQLPEEGLKFMVYLQKENIIDESGMPKERFSAEFPKEGPSILRIQQVVRGDSAAYFCASSAGTGSTDTQYFGPGTRLTVL.

The chain employs TRBV6-6 and TRBJ2-7; possibly TRBD1 for D (6 bases). CDR1 is MNHNY, CDR2 SVGAGI, per germline (reference sequence). V gave up 8 bases and J gave up 2 bases, with 16 bases separating them. This CDR3 region has 14 residues. The CDR3 region has the DNA TGTGCCAGCTGTGTCTCACAGGGCCCCTACGAGCAGTACTTC. Translating it yields CASCVSQGPYEQYF.

The chain recombines TRBV6-2 or TRBV6-3 with TRBJ2-3, with TRBD1 as a possible D gene (6 bases). Trimming took off 6 bases at V and 4 bases at J, with 26 bases between the two ends. The CDR3 is made up of 18 amino acids. In germline, CDR1 is MNHEY, CDR2 SVGEGT. The CDR3 nucleotides are TGTGCCAGCAGCGAGGCAACTACAGGGCTAATCAGTTCAGATACGCAGTATTTT. This gives the protein CASSEATTGLISSDTQYF.

The V and J genes are TRBV12-3 or TRBV12-4 and TRBJ2-1, with 7 bases identical to TRBD2. V lost 1 base to trimming and J lost 9 bases; unmatched junction nucleotides: 3. The CDR3 covers 13 residues. CDR3 nucleotide sequence: TGTGCCAGCAGTTTAGAGACTAGCCGTGAGCAGTTCTTC. Translated, it gives CASSLETSREQFF.

The chain is built from TRBV10-3 and TRBJ1-5; D might be TRBD1 (6 bases). Germline CDR1 ENHRY, CDR2 SYGVKD. This CDR3 has 15 amino acids. Trimming cost V 2 bases and J 0 bases, with 8 bases left between them. CDR3 sequence reads: CAISETGNSNQPQHF. The CDR3, as DNA: TGTGCCATCAGTGAGACAGGGAATAGCAATCAGCCCCAGCATTTT.

This chain uses TRBV5-1 with TRBJ2-1; 10 bases agree with TRBD2. The CDR3 is 15 residues long. The germline V gene encodes CDR1 SGHRS and CDR2 YFSETQ. After removal of 4 bases from V and 8 bases from J, the junction contained 9 bases not matched to a gene. DNA for the CDR3: TGCGCCAGCAGCACTTCTAGCGGGAGTTTCGATGAGCAGTTCTTC. Amino acids: CASSTSSGSFDEQFF.

The chain links TRBV27 to TRBJ2-7, with 7 bases aligning to TRBD2. The CDR3 loop spans 14 amino acids. V was clipped by 3 bases and J by 5 bases; unmatched bases: 7. Per the germline V gene, CDR1 is MNHEY and CDR2 is SMNVEV (reference sequence). The CDR3 DNA is TGTGCCAGCAGTTTTGGGGAGGGCCGGAACGAGCAGTACTTC. It translates to CASSFGEGRNEQYF.

This rearrangement joins TRBV5-6 to TRBJ2-1; 7 nucleotides agree with TRBD2. Per the germline V gene, CDR1 is SGHDT and CDR2 is YYEEEE. The trim removed 5 bases at V and 15 bases at J, leaving 8 bases unmatched. The CDR3 extends over 11 amino acids. As DNA, the CDR3 is TGTGCCAGCAGTTGGGGGAGGGAAGGGTTCTTC. Translation: CASSWGREGFF. Together with reference TRBV5-6 and TRBJ2-1, the CDR3 gives the full variable domain: DAGVTQSPTHLIKTRGQQVTLRCSPKSGHDTVSWYQQALGQGPQFIFQYYEEEERQRGNFPDRFSGHQFPNYSSELNVNALLLGDSALYLCASSWGREGFFGPGTRLTVL.

Details on this clone: One end of the junction does not line up with germline, which may come from a read error. The gene calls are TRBV28 and TRBJ1-6, with TRBD1 identical over 7 bases. CDR3 length equals 12 residues. Germline V gene sequence: CDR1 MDHEN, CDR2 SYDVKM. CDR3 sequence (DNA): TGTGCCAGCAGTTTCCTACAGGGACAGCAAGACTTT. Translation gives CASSFLQGQQDF.

J is TRBJ1-5 and V is TRBV6-5, with TRBD1 matching 8 bases. The CDR3 length is 13 residues. CDR1 MNHEY and CDR2 SVGAGI come from the germline V gene. Germline trimming cut 6 bases from V and 4 bases from J; bases unmatched to any gene: 2. CDR3 nucleotides: TGTGCCAGCAGGAGGACAGGGAATCAGCCCCAGCATTTT. Its translation: CASRRTGNQPQHF.

The chain joins TRBV7-9 to TRBJ1-3; possibly TRBD1 for D (5 bases). The CDR3 loop spans 17 amino acids. The V end lost 0 bases, the J end lost 0 bases, and 12 bases lay between the germline ends. The germline CDR1 and CDR2 sequences are SEHNR and FQNEAQ (reference sequence). CDR3 amino acids: CASSLAWSGGSGNTIYF. CDR3 DNA: TGTGCCAGCAGCTTAGCGTGGAGCGGGGGCTCTGGAAACACCATATATTTT.

The chain links TRBV19 to TRBJ2-3; TRBD2 matches at 10 bases. J lost 2 bases, V lost 5 bases, and 7 bases had no gene match. This CDR3 is 16 amino acids long. The germline V gene has CDR1 LNHDA and CDR2 SQIVND (reference sequence). CDR3 DNA sequence: TGTGCCAGTAGTTCTAGGACTAGCGGAAACACAGATACGCAGTATTTT. Translated: CASSSRTSGNTDTQYF.

The CDR3 protein is CASSFRTGSNTGELFF. The CDR3 nucleotides read TGTGCCAGCAGCTTCCGGACAGGTTCGAACACCGGGGAGCTGTTTTTT. V and J are TRBV5-4 and TRBJ2-2; TRBD1 agrees at 7 bases. CDR1 is SGHNT and CDR2 is YYREEE in the germline V gene (reference sequence). Trimming removed 2 bases from V and 0 bases from J; junction bases left unmatched: 4. This CDR3 is built from 16 residues.

This rearrangement joins TRBV5-6 to TRBJ2-7; TRBD1 matches 10 bases. Germline-derived CDR1 and CDR2 are SGHDT and YYEEEE. V lost 4 bases, J lost 0 bases, and 4 bases stayed unmatched. The CDR3 consists of 15 residues. CDR3 bases: TGTGCCAGCAGCGGTAGGGACAGGGGCTCCTACGAGCAGTACTTC. Amino acid sequence: CASSGRDRGSYEQYF.

J is TRBJ1-1 and V is TRBV11-3; 10 bases are shared with TRBD1. Germline V gene data show CDR1 as SGHNT and CDR2 as YENEEA. Trimming took 10 bases from V and 6 from J; bases not matched to a gene: 5. This CDR3 has 12 amino acids. DNA for the CDR3: TGTGCCACCGACAGGGGGCGGGCTGAAGCTTTCTTT. Translation: CATDRGRAEAFF.

This chain connects TRBV7-8 to TRBJ1-6; D is ambiguous. Germline CDR1 SGHVS, CDR2 FQNEAQ. The CDR3 consists of 15 residues. Trimming pared 6 bases from V and 0 bases from J, leaving 9 bases between. The chain's CDR3 is CASRVGSSYNSPLHF. The DNA of the CDR3 is TGTGCCAGCAGGGTCGGGAGCTCCTATAATTCACCCCTCCACTTT.

The sample holds a few counts of this clone. The chain recombines TRBV2 with TRBJ1-3; no reliable D call. The length of the CDR3 is 13 residues. Trimming removed 7 bases at V and 4 bases at J, with 11 bases between. The germline CDR1 and CDR2 sequences are SNHLY and FYNNEI. The CDR3 DNA reads as TGTGCCAGCACTGATATCTCCGGAAACACCATATATTTT. Amino acids: CASTDISGNTIYF.

The rearrangement links TRBV7-8 to TRBJ1-3; possibly TRBD1 for D (6 bases). V was shortened by 5 bases and J by 1 base, with 9 bases between the two germline ends. The CDR3 loop spans 14 amino acids. CDR1 and CDR2 from the germline V gene are SGHVS and FQNEAQ. The CDR3 DNA is TGTGCCAGCAGCCCCGGGACATCTGGAAACACCATATATTTT. This encodes CASSPGTSGNTIYF.

This CDR3 reads CASSFSGKYNEQFF. CDR3 nucleotides: TGTGCCAGCAGCTTTAGCGGGAAGTACAATGAGCAGTTCTTC. The chain combines TRBV5-4 with TRBJ2-1; TRBD2 matches at 8 bases. V lost 2 bases and J lost 4; bases outside the gene matches: 2. CDR1 is SGHNT, CDR2 YYREEE, per germline (reference sequence). This CDR3 has 14 amino acids.

This clone was observed once. DNA for the CDR3: TGTGCCATCAGGGCGGGACAGGGAGCGTACAATGAGCAGTTCTTC. It yields the protein CAIRAGQGAYNEQFF. The rearrangement joins TRBV10-3 to TRBJ2-1; 9 bases map to TRBD1. The CDR3 runs to 15 residues. Trimming cost V 6 bases and J 4 bases; bases outside gene matches: 7. Germline V gene lookup returns CDR1 ENHRY and CDR2 SYGVKD.

The genes are TRBV19 and TRBJ2-7; D may be TRBD2 (6 bases). Germline loops: CDR1 LNHDA, CDR2 SQIVND (reference sequence). CDR3 size: 15 residues. V was clipped by 3 bases and J by 3 bases, with 15 bases between them. The CDR3 spells CASSIQAGLFYEQYF. DNA for the CDR3: TGTGCCAGTAGTATTCAGGCAGGACTATTCTACGAGCAGTACTTC.

This chain connects TRBV19 to TRBJ2-1, with 10 nucleotides matching TRBD1. This CDR3 region has 15 residues. CDR1 and CDR2 (germline): LNHDA, SQIVND (reference sequence). The V segment lost 3 bases and the J segment 2 bases; nucleotides outside the gene matches: 1. In nucleotides, the CDR3 is TGTGCCAGTAGTATGACAGGGGGCACCTACAATGAGCAGTTCTTC. It encodes CASSMTGGTYNEQFF.

This chain uses TRBV5-1 with TRBJ2-3; D possibly corresponds to TRBD2 (6 bases). Trimming shortened V by 4 bases and J by 2 bases, and 11 bases separated the two germline ends. The length of the CDR3 is 14 residues. Germline CDR1 and CDR2: SGHRS and YFSETQ. The CDR3 sequence is CASSHRTNTDTQYF. CDR3 sequence (DNA): TGCGCCAGCAGCCATAGGACTAACACAGATACGCAGTATTTT. Full variable domain (remainder filled in from reference TRBV5-1 and TRBJ2-3): KAGVTQTPRYLIKTRGQQVTLSCSPISGHRSVSWYQQTPGQGLQFLFEYFSETQRNKGNFPGRFSGRQFSNSRSEMNVSTLELGDSALYLCASSHRTNTDTQYFGPGTRLTVL.

V and J are TRBV5-4 and TRBJ2-1; 11 nucleotides align to TRBD2. The CDR3 loop spans 16 amino acids. Germline lookup yields CDR1 SGHNT and CDR2 YYREEE (reference sequence). V shed 2 bases, J shed 2 bases, and the junction held 3 bases outside the gene matches. CDR3 in DNA: TGTGCCAGCAGCTTTCTAGCGGGAGGCACCTACAATGAGCAGTTCTTC. Translated: CASSFLAGGTYNEQFF.

The rearrangement links TRBV7-2 to TRBJ1-5; D unresolved. V dropped 1 base and J dropped 0 bases, with 7 bases sitting between them. The CDR3 is 15 residues long. Germline V CDR1 and CDR2: SGHTA, FQGNSA. The DNA for the CDR3 is TGTGCCAGCAGCTTAGGGAGGGTTAGCAATCAGCCCCAGCATTTT. This encodes CASSLGRVSNQPQHF.

The chain has TRBV24-1 and TRBJ2-7; a weak D match, TRBD2 (5 bases). Germline V gives CDR1 KGHDR, CDR2 SFDVKD. Trimming stripped 4 bases from V and 5 bases from J, with 11 bases between. The CDR3 is 13 residues long. DNA for the CDR3: TGTGCCACCAGTGAAAAGGACTGGAACGAGCAGTACTTC. It translates to CATSEKDWNEQYF.